This T cell receptor (beta chain) was identified during a study of post-analysis software for immune sequencing data. Regarding this clonotype: Its specificity is not known.

Incorporated into the TCR beta cDNA libraries were unique molecular identifiers, which served to reduce PCR and sequencing biases. TCRdb analysed the PCR reads with MiXCR anew, one entry per CDR3 protein. The table records about half a million distinct CDR3 sequences, 30% to 40% of them present only once. This CDR3 comprises 15 residues. Germline assignment: CDR1 DFQATT and CDR2 SNEGSKA (reference sequence). Trimming shortened V by 0 bases and J by 1 base, and 10 bases separated the two germline ends. Study-level points and caveats: TRBV segments more frequent in patients than in controls numbered roughly five and included TRBV5-6, TRBV5-1 and TRBV20-1.

The specimen sequenced was blood. The J gene is TRBJ1-5, the V gene TRBV20-1; no definite D call. This clonotype originated in a girl under 18 with multiple sclerosis. CDR3 sequence (DNA): TGCAGTGCTAGAGATTATACATCGAGCAATCAGCCCCAGCATTTT. Protein sequence: CSARDYTSSNQPQHF.